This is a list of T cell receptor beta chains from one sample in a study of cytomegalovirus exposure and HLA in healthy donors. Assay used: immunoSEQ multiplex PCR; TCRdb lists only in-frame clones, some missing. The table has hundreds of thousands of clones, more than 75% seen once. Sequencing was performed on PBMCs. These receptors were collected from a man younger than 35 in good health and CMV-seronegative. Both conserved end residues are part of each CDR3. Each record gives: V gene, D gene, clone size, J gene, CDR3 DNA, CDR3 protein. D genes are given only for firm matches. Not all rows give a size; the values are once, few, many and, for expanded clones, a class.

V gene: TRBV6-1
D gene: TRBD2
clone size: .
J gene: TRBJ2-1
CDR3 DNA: TGTGCCAGCATAGCGGGAGTTGACAATGAGCAGTTCTTC
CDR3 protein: CASIAGVDNEQFF

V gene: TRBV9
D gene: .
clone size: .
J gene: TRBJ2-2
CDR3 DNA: TGTGCCAGCAGCGTAGCTCTGGGTGCGGCCTCGAACACCGGGGAGCTGTTTTTT
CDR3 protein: CASSVALGAASNTGELFF

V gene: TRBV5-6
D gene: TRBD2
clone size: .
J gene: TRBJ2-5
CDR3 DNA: TGTGCCAGCAGCTTGGGACTAGCGAGAGAGACCCAGTACTTC
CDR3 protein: CASSLGLARETQYF

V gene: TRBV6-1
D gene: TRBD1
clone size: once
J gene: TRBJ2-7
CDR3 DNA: TGTGCCAGCAGTGTTACCCAGGGGGCCTACGAGCAGTACTTC
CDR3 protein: CASSVTQGAYEQYF

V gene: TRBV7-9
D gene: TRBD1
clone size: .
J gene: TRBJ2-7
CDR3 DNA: TGTGCCAGCAGCCTCGGGACAGGCATCGAGCAGTACTTC
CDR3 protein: CASSLGTGIEQYF

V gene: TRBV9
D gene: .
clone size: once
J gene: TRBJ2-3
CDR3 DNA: TGTGCCAGCAGCGTATTATCCTCCACAGATACGCAGTATTTT
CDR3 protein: CASSVLSSTDTQYF

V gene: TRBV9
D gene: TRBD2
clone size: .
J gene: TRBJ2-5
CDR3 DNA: TGTGCCAGCAGCGTAGCCCCAGCGGGGGGCCGAGGGACCCAGTACTTC
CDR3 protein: CASSVAPAGGRGTQYF

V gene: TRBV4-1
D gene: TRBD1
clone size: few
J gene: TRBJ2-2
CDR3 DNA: TGCGCCAGCAGCCTCGAAGGACAGGGTAACACCGGGGAGCTGTTTTTT
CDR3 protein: CASSLEGQGNTGELFF

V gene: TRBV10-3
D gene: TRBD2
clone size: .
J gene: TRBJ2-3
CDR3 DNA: TGTGCCGTTAGAGCGGGGGGGCATACAGATACGCAGTATTTT
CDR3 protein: CAVRAGGHTDTQYF

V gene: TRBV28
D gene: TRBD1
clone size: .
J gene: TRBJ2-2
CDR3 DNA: TGTGCCAGCAGCTTGTCAGGGGGCGAAAGTGGGGAGCTGTTTTTT
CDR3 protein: CASSLSGGESGELFF

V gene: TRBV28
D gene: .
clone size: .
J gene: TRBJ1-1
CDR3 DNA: TGTGCCAGCAGCCCAGGGGCCGCGGGGAACACTGAAGCTTTCTTT
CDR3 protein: CASSPGAAGNTEAFF

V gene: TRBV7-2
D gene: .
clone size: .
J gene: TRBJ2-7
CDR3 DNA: TGTGCCAGCAGCTTAGTACAGGGGGGGTCCTACGAGCAGTACTTC
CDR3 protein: CASSLVQGGSYEQYF

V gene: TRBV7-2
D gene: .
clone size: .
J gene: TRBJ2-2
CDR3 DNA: TGTGCCAGCAGACTCGGACACGCGAACACCGGGGAGCTGTTTTTT
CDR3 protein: CASRLGHANTGELFF

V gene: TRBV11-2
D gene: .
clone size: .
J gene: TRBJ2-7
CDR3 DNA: TGTGCCAGCAGCTCGCCCAGGGATTGGTACGAGCAGTACTTC
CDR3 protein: CASSSPRDWYEQYF

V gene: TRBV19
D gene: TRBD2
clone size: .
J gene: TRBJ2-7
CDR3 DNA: TGTGCCAGTAGTATGCTAGCGGGTGGTATCTACGAGCAGTACTTC
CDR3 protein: CASSMLAGGIYEQYF

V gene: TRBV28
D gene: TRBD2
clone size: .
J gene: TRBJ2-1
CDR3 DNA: TGTGCCAGCAGGCCCGGACTAGCGGGACATGAGCAGTTCTTC
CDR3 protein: CASRPGLAGHEQFF

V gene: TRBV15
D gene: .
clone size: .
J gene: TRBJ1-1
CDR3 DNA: TGTGCCACCAGCAGAGGATCAGGGGAGGGAGCTTTCTTT
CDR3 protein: CATSRGSGEGAFF

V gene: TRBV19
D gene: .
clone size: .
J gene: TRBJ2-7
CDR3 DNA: TGTGCCAGTAGTAAGGGCAGGGACTACGAGCAGTACTTC
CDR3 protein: CASSKGRDYEQYF

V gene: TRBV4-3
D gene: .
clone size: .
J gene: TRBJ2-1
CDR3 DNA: TGCGCCAGCAGCCAAGATAACGTCCCAAGCCATTACAATGAGCAGTTCTTC
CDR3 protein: CASSQDNVPSHYNEQFF

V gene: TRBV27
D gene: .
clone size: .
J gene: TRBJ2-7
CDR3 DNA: TGTGCCAGCGGACTACGGGACCTGTCCTACGAGCAGTACTTC
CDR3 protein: CASGLRDLSYEQYF

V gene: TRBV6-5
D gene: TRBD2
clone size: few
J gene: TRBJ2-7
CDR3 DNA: TGTGCCAGCCTCGCACCTGGGAGGGGATACGAGCAGTACTTC
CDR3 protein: CASLAPGRGYEQYF

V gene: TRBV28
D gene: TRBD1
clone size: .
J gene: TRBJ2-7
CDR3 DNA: TGTGCCAGCAGCCCAAGAGGGACAGCCGCACCTATCCCCTACGAGCAGTACTTC
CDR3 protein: CASSPRGTAAPIPYEQYF

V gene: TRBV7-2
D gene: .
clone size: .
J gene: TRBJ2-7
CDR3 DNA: TGTGCCAGCAGCTTAGACAACCCCTACGAGCAGTACTTC
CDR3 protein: CASSLDNPYEQYF

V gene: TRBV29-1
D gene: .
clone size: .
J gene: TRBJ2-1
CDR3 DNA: TGCAGCGTCCAACAGGGTACCTACAATGAGCAGTTCTTC
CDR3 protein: CSVQQGTYNEQFF

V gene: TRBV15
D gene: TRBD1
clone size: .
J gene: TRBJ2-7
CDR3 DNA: TGTGCCACCAGCAACAGTACAGGGGGCGACTACTTCTACGAGCAGTACTTC
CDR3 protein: CATSNSTGGDYFYEQYF

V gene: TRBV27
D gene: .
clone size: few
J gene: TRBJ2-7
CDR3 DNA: TGTGCCAGACCGGGACACTCGAGCTCCTACGAGCAGTACTTC
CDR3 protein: CARPGHSSSYEQYF

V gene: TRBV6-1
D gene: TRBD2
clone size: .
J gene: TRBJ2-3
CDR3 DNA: TGTGCCAGCAGTGGACTAGCGGGGGGTTCGTGGGACACAGATACGCAGTATTTT
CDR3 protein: CASSGLAGGSWDTDTQYF

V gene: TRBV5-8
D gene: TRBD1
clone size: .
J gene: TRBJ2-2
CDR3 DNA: TGTGCCAGCAGCTTTGATTGGGACAGGGACACCGGGGAGCTGTTTTTT
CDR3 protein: CASSFDWDRDTGELFF

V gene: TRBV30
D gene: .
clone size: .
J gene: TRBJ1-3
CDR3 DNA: TGTGCCTGGAATCTTCAACTATCTTTGACCTCTGGAAACACCATATATTTT
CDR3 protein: CAWNLQLSLTSGNTIYF

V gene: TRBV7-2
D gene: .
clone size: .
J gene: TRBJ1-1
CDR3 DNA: TGTGCCAGCAGCTTAAGATCTTACGGGGGGACAAACACTGAAGCTTTCTTT
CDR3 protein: CASSLRSYGGTNTEAFF

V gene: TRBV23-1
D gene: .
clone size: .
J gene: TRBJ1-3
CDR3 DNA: TGCGCCAGCAGTCACCCGAGGGTGAGCCGATTAATCTCTGGAAACACCATATATTTT
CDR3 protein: CASSHPRVSRLISGNTIYF

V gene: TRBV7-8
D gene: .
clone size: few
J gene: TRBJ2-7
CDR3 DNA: TGTGCCAGCAGCTCCTTGGAGCGGGCCTCCTACGAGCAGTACTTC
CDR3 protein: CASSSLERASYEQYF

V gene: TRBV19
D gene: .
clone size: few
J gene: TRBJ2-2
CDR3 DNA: TGTGCCAGAACAGGGCCAGGTTACGGCACCGGGGAGCTGTTTTTT
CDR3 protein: CARTGPGYGTGELFF